This T cell receptor (beta chain) was identified in a study of blood T cells in healthy people across ages. This clonotype was detected a few times. Then a second PCR, running roughly 7 to 12 cycles, was carried out with a sample-barcoded 5' primer and a J-beta primer mix. Via MiXCR, TCRdb re-called the 5' RACE reads, giving one row per CDR3 protein. This table holds about 1,500,000 distinct CDR3 sequences, around 39% found once. This CDR3 spans 12 amino acids. Germline V gene data show CDR1 as DFQATT and CDR2 as SNEGSKA (reference sequence). J is TRBJ2-4 and V is TRBV20-1, with 7 nucleotides matching TRBD2. The end of the DNA is better explained by TRBJ2-7, so the J call may be wrong. Sequencing was performed on blood. This receptor was identified in a woman under 30 in good health. CDR3 sequence: CSARAGGYEQYF. The CDR3 bases are TGCAGTGCTAGAGCCGGGGGGTACGAGCAGTACTTC.